The 12 T cell receptor beta chains reported below all come from one sample, sequenced in a study of cytomegalovirus exposure and HLA in healthy donors. It was with 60 Vbeta and 13 Jbeta primers that the PCR ran. Assay used: immunoSEQ multiplex PCR; TCRdb lists only in-frame clones, some missing. Among some 180,000 clones listed, roughly 77% were seen once. Sequenced material: PBMCs. These TCRs come from a man in his forties or fifties in good health and CMV-seropositive.

The gene calls are TRBV11-2 and TRBJ1-3; no reliable D call. The CDR3 runs 14 residues. V lost 6 bases and J 0 bases, leaving 9 bases between the germline ends. The germline V gene has CDR1 SGHAT and CDR2 FQNNGV. For the CDR3, the DNA is TGTGCCAGCAGTCTAGGCAGCTCTGGAAACACCATATATTTT. Translating gives CASSLGSSGNTIYF. The full variable domain, completed using reference TRBV11-2 and TRBJ1-3, is EAGVAQSPRYKIIEKRQSVAFWCNPISGHATLYWYQQILGQGPKLLIQFQNNGVVDDSQLPKDRFSAERLKGVDSTLKIQPAKLEDSAVYLCASSLGSSGNTIYFGEGSWLTVV.

The V call is TRBV11-2, the J call TRBJ1-1; 9 bases are shared with TRBD1. This CDR3 has 15 residues. V gave up 5 bases and J gave up 9 bases; unmatched junction bases: 13. Germline V lookup: CDR1 SGHAT, CDR2 FQNNGV. The DNA of the CDR3 is TGTGCCAGCAGCCCCTCCGGGACAGGGTACTATAAAGCTTTCTTT. It translates to CASSPSGTGYYKAFF.

The chain combines TRBV2 with TRBJ1-1, with unresolved D. Trimming took 4 bases from V and 0 from J, leaving 9 bases between them. In germline, CDR1 is SNHLY, CDR2 FYNNEI. The CDR3 loop spans 14 amino acids. The DNA of the CDR3 is TGTGCCAGCAGTGTGTTAGTTATGAACACTGAAGCTTTCTTT. Translating gives CASSVLVMNTEAFF. Full variable domain (rest looked up from reference TRBV2 and TRBJ1-1): EPEVTQTPSHQVTQMGQEVILRCVPISNHLYFYWYRQILGQKVEFLVSFYNNEISEKSEIFDDQFSVERPDGSNFTLKIRSTKLEDSAMYFCASSVLVMNTEAFFGQGTRLTVV.

V is TRBV29-1 and J is TRBJ2-5, with D perhaps TRBD1 (6 bases). CDR3 length: 13 amino acids. V was shortened by 7 bases and J by 4 bases, with 16 bases between the two germline ends. CDR1 and CDR2 from the germline V gene are SQVTM and ANQGSEA. CDR3 DNA: TGCAGCGGGAAGGCAGGGGCGGGAGAGACCCAGTACTTC. It yields the protein CSGKAGAGETQYF.

In DNA, the CDR3 is TGTGCCAGCAGCTGGGGGTTTGAGGTAGCGGGATCGTACAATGAGCAGTTCTTC. As protein: CASSWGFEVAGSYNEQFF. This chain uses TRBV11-2 with TRBJ2-1; the match to TRBD2 covers 8 bases. Germline loops: CDR1 SGHAT, CDR2 FQNNGV. V was clipped by 4 bases and J by 4 bases; unmatched bases: 15. The length of the CDR3 is 18 residues.

As DNA, the CDR3 is TGTGCCAGCAGCCAACTGACTAGCGGGAGGGCCACCTACAATGAGCAGTTCTTC. It encodes CASSQLTSGRATYNEQFF. This rearrangement joins TRBV4-2 to TRBJ2-1; 14 bases align to TRBD2. Germline CDR1 reads LGHNA; CDR2 reads YNFKEQ. Trimming at V came to 2 bases and at J to 2 bases, leaving 5 bases not matched to a gene. The CDR3 extends over 18 amino acids.

The chain links TRBV6-4 to TRBJ2-1; TRBD2 agrees at 9 bases. The germline gives CDR1 MRHNA, CDR2 SNTAGT. This CDR3 spans 18 amino acids. J gave up 0 bases and V 5 bases, and 11 bases lay outside the gene matches. CDR3 nucleotide sequence: TGTGCCAGCAGTAAGGTAGCGGGAGCCCCGAGCTCCTACAATGAGCAGTTCTTC. Translation gives CASSKVAGAPSSYNEQFF.

This clone was counted a single time. The V call is TRBV10-3, the J call TRBJ1-4, with D possibly being TRBD1 (5 bases). CDR1 and CDR2 (germline): ENHRY, SYGVKD. V lost 0 bases and J 3 bases, leaving 8 bases between the germline ends. The CDR3 totals 15 residues. CDR3: CAISESGQPNEKLFF. CDR3 DNA: TGTGCCATCAGTGAGTCGGGGCAGCCTAATGAAAAACTGTTTTTT.

The rearrangement uses TRBV4-3 and TRBJ1-5, with TRBD1 matching over 12 bases. This CDR3 is built from 16 residues. Per the germline V gene, CDR1 is LGHNA and CDR2 is YSLEER. Trimming took 6 bases from V and 12 from J; bases not matched to a gene: 15. CDR3 nucleotides: TGCGCCAGCAGTCCTAACAGGGGACAGGGGGCTCTTGACCAGCATTTT. Its translation is CASSPNRGQGALDQHF.

The V call is TRBV5-6, the J call TRBJ2-2; a possible D gene is TRBD1 (5 bases). Trimming left V 5 bases short and J 2 bases short, with 16 bases between. The CDR3 runs 16 residues. Germline V gene sequence: CDR1 SGHDT, CDR2 YYEEEE. In DNA, the CDR3 is TGTGCCAGCAGTCCGTTAGGGGCCCTAAACACCGGGGAGCTGTTTTTT. Its translation is CASSPLGALNTGELFF.

This sequence joins TRBV11-3 and TRBJ2-3; possibly TRBD1 for D (5 bases). Trimming pared 1 base from V and 0 bases from J, leaving 5 bases between. CDR3 length equals 14 residues. Germline CDR1 reads SGHNT; CDR2 reads YENEEA. CDR3 DNA: TGTGCCAGCAGCTTAGGACAGAGCACAGATACGCAGTATTTT. Residues: CASSLGQSTDTQYF.

This chain connects TRBV11-2 to TRBJ2-5; TRBD2 matches 7 bases. Germline V gives CDR1 SGHAT, CDR2 FQNNGV. The CDR3 has 17 residues. J gave up 2 bases and V 6 bases, and 15 bases lay outside the gene matches. The CDR3 spells CASRLGISGAYQETQYF. The CDR3 DNA reads as TGTGCCAGCAGACTAGGGATCAGCGGGGCCTATCAAGAGACCCAGTACTTC.